This T cell receptor beta chain was retrieved from a study of OX40 agonist ivuxolimab in advanced cancers. Study-wide context: Patients were dosed intravenously with ivuxolimab at 0.01 to 10 mg/kg every 2 weeks. Those treated in dose escalation had hepatocellular carcinoma, melanoma, renal cell cancer or head and neck cancer. Patients with prior anti-PD-1, anti-PD-L1 or anti-CTLA-4 therapy were eligible; 40% had some.

Study-wide points: Certain nonresponding patients likewise had low normalized T-cell clonal expansion.

Germline V gives CDR1 LNHDA, CDR2 SQIVND (reference sequence). After removal of 4 bases from V and 6 bases from J, the junction contained 5 bases not matched to a gene. The CDR3 spans 16 residues. Measured with immunoSEQ multiplex PCR; TCRdb has only the in-frame clones, and not every one. The table lists roughly 61,000 clones, over 75% of them singletons. This clone was seen only once. As yet, its antigen is unknown. This chain uses TRBV19 with TRBJ2-2; 13 positions agree with TRBD2. The clonotype originates from an adult with an advanced solid tumor such as melanoma, head and neck, liver or kidney cancer. The source material was CD4+ or CD8+ T cells sorted from blood, sampled in a trial of the OX40 agonist ivuxolimab. CDR3 sequence reads: CASSTFGLAGAGELFF. The CDR3 region has the DNA TGTGCCAGTAGTACCTTCGGACTAGCGGGAGCCGGGGAGCTGTTTTTT.